This T cell receptor (beta chain) was captured in a study of cytotoxic CD8 clonotypes in ibrutinib-treated CLL. Study outcomes and limitations: Rare overall, public clonotypes shrank or held steady under therapy. Baseline levels were approached again at progression, after clonality had risen at ibrutinib response.

On this clone: The antigen is unknown.

TCRdb's table, derived via immunoSEQ multiplex PCR, lists solely in-frame clones and lacks some. The table shows about 140,000 clones, with approximately 75% occurring only once. CDR1 and CDR2 from the germline V gene are MDHEN and SYDVKM. CDR3 length: 14 amino acids. The V gene end was trimmed by 9 bases and the J gene end by 2 bases; junction bases not matched to a gene: 8. The TCR was taken from a human donor with chronic lymphocytic leukemia. The sample in question was PBMCs, obtained after 12 months of ibrutinib treatment. The chain combines TRBV28 with TRBJ2-7; 9 bases agree with TRBD1. The CDR3 region has the DNA TGTGCCAGAGAGCCGGGACAGGGACCCTACGAGCAGTACTTC. Amino acid sequence: CAREPGQGPYEQYF.